The 6 T cell receptor beta chains below all came from one sample that was sequenced in a study of T cells in Graves' hyperthyroidism and ophthalmopathy. RNA transcripts provided the source from which TCR beta CDR3 regions were amplified. Using the HTBI primer set, a first-round RT-PCR was run on the TCR CDR3. MiXCR, applied by TCRdb to the multiplex PCR reads, yields one record per CDR3 protein. The table includes approximately 360,000 distinct CDR3 sequences, approximately 25% detected once. The sequenced sample was blood. Source of these receptors: a man in his forties or fifties with Graves' hyperthyroidism.

This clonotype occurred many times. The J gene is TRBJ2-7, the V gene TRBV11-2; D remains ambiguous. The germline V gene encodes CDR1 SGHAT and CDR2 FQNNGV. This CDR3 comprises 14 residues. V lost 1 base and J lost 2, with 9 bases in between. CDR3 sequence reads: CASSLGHVAYEQYF. As DNA, the CDR3 is TGTGCCAGCAGCTTAGGTCACGTAGCCTACGAGCAGTACTTC. The whole variable domain, filled in from reference TRBV11-2 and TRBJ2-7, reads EAGVAQSPRYKIIEKRQSVAFWCNPISGHATLYWYQQILGQGPKLLIQFQNNGVVDDSQLPKDRFSAERLKGVDSTLKIQPAKLEDSAVYLCASSLGHVAYEQYFGPGTRLTVT.

This clonotype was found a few times. The chain is built from TRBV28 and TRBJ2-3; D gene unclear. The germline V and J ends were trimmed by 3 bases and 4 bases, with 11 bases remaining between them. This CDR3 spans 14 amino acids. The germline gives CDR1 MDHEN, CDR2 SYDVKM. CDR3 bases: TGTGCCAGCAGTTTCGGAACACGGGCAGATACGCAGTATTTT. It is translated as CASSFGTRADTQYF.

This clonotype was counted many times. The chain joins TRBV27 to TRBJ2-1; a weak D match, TRBD2 (6 bases). V lost 2 bases to trimming and J lost 4 bases, with 12 bases between them. The germline V gene has CDR1 MNHEY and CDR2 SMNVEV (reference sequence). The CDR3 consists of 15 residues. CDR3 in DNA: TGTGCCAGCAGTTTAGAGCGGGCAGTTTACAATGAGCAGTTCTTC. The encoded protein is CASSLERAVYNEQFF.

Ten or more counts support this clonotype. V usage is TRBV18 and J usage is TRBJ2-5, with TRBD1 identical over 8 bases. The CDR3 has 15 amino acids. The V gene end was trimmed by 1 base and the J gene end by 1 base; junction bases not matched to a gene: 2. Germline lookup yields CDR1 KGHSH and CDR2 LQKENI. DNA for the CDR3: TGTGCCAGCTCACCACAGGGGACAGGCCAAGAGACCCAGTACTTC. It translates to CASSPQGTGQETQYF.

The J gene is TRBJ1-2, the V gene TRBV28, with 7 bases identical to TRBD1. Trimming removed 3 bases from V and 6 bases from J; junction bases left unmatched: 4. The CDR3 totals 13 residues. Germline-derived CDR1 and CDR2 are MDHEN and SYDVKM. CDR3 loop: CASSLDRRDGYTF. CDR3 bases: TGTGCCAGCAGTTTGGACAGGAGGGATGGCTACACCTTC.

This clonotype has more than one count but fewer than ten. CDR3 in DNA: TGTGCCAGCAGCTTTGGGCCTTATAATGAGCAGTTCTTC. Protein: CASSFGPYNEQFF. This rearrangement joins TRBV5-5 to TRBJ2-1; D uncertain. CDR1 is SGHKS, CDR2 YYEKEE, per germline (reference sequence). Trimming stripped 2 bases from V and 7 bases from J, with 10 bases between. The CDR3 extends over 13 amino acids.